The text below deals with one TCR beta chain. The sample is drawn from a study of sequential checkpoint blockade in melanoma. Study-level background: Both treatment sequences were followed by maintenance nivolumab.

Treatment described: randomized to nivolumab then ipilimumab (arm A) or the reverse (arm B). DNA-damaging chemotherapy had not been given to any patient beforehand. CDR3 length equals 14 residues. Germline lookup yields CDR1 MDHEN and CDR2 SYDVKM. V was trimmed by 7 bases and J by 0 bases, leaving 12 bases between them. This table comes from immunoSEQ multiplex PCR, and its TCRdb copy is limited to in-frame clones, with some not included. The table shows tens of thousands of clones, with 70% to 90% occurring only once. This clonotype was sampled from a human donor with melanoma. V and J are TRBV28 and TRBJ1-1, with D uncertain. The sequences come from CD8+ T cells sorted from blood (inferred from file names), collected from a patient given nivolumab and ipilimumab in sequence. The CDR3 DNA follows: TGTGCCAGCACCCATAGCAGACTGAACACTGAAGCTTTCTTT. Translation gives CASTHSRLNTEAFF.